The clone carrying this T cell receptor (beta chain) has more than one count but fewer than ten. Antigen unknown. Unique molecular identifiers were incorporated during preparation of the TCRbeta library. A single record per CDR3 protein comes from TCRdb applying MiXCR to the PCR reads. The sample contains 700,000 to 850,000 distinct CDR3 sequences, about 16% of which appear only once. The trim removed 6 bases at V and 10 bases at J, leaving 6 bases unmatched. There are 14 residues in the CDR3. The sample is drawn from a study of T-cell reconstitution after alpha-beta-depleted transplantation in children. Points from the study as a whole: Newly produced T cells mostly provided counts and TCRbeta diversity after one year, as hyperexpanded clones declined. The study traced high day-60 TCRbeta diversity in some patients to surviving recipient T cells and thymic progenitors. Where alpha-beta T cells came from about two months after transplant was reportedly several hundred expanded graft clones.

This TCR was sampled from a male patient aged 5 to 17 who had a stem cell transplant for acute lymphoblastic leukemia, so the T cells may come from the graft donor. The chain uses TRBV12-3 or TRBV12-4 and TRBJ2-1, with 13 nucleotides matching TRBD2. The sample here was PBMCs, mostly from graft donor cells, taken 360 days after TCRalphabeta/CD19-depleted stem cell transplant. CDR3 amino acids: CASRRTSGRNEQFF. The CDR3 nucleotides are TGTGCCAGCAGGCGGACTAGCGGGAGAAACGAGCAGTTCTTC.